A selection of T cell receptor beta chains follows, all from one sample in a study of T cell responses to AZD1222 COVID-19 vaccine. TCRdb keeps only in-frame clones here, not all; method: immunoSEQ multiplex PCR. The sample lists approximately 180,000 clones; roughly 92% were seen once. The sequencing here drew on peripheral blood, taken on day 0 of AZD1222 vaccination. The receptors come from an adult in good health. Both conserved end residues are part of each CDR3. Each record gives: CDR3 protein, CDR3 DNA, J gene, D gene, V gene, clone size. D genes are given only for firm matches. Not all rows give a size; the values are once, few, many and, for expanded clones, a class.

CASRPRGGYSGANVLTF	TGTGCCAGCAGACCTCGAGGGGGCTACTCTGGGGCCAACGTCCTGACTTTC	TRBJ2-6	TRBD1	TRBV11-2	-
CASSTKPDNQPQHF	TGTGCCAGTAGTACCAAACCCGACAATCAGCCCCAGCATTTT	TRBJ1-5	-	TRBV19	once
CASSTQGATNEKLFF	TGTGCCAGCAGCACTCAGGGGGCAACTAATGAAAAACTGTTTTTT	TRBJ1-4	TRBD1	TRBV7-2	-
CSAREDSEQYF	TGCAGTGCTAGAGAGGACTCGGAGCAGTACTTC	TRBJ2-7	-	TRBV20-1	-
CASSSTGGAQYF	TGTGCCAGCAGCTCGACAGGGGGGGCCCAGTACTTC	TRBJ2-5	TRBD1	TRBV12-3/TRBV12-4	-
CASSQTEYYGYTF	TGCGCCAGCAGCCAAACAGAGTACTATGGCTACACCTTC	TRBJ1-2	-	TRBV10-2	-
CATSSYRVNVEQFF	TGTGCCACCAGCAGCTACAGGGTAAATGTTGAGCAGTTCTTC	TRBJ2-1	-	TRBV15	few
CASSLKGNQPQHF	TGCGCCAGCAGCTTGAAGGGAAATCAGCCCCAGCATTTT	TRBJ1-5	-	TRBV5-1	-
CASTPLVENTEAFF	TGTGCCAGCACCCCCCTAGTGGAGAACACTGAAGCTTTCTTT	TRBJ1-1	-	TRBV7-9	-
CASSQQGQIYEQYF	TGTGCCAGCAGCCAACAGGGACAGATCTACGAGCAGTACTTC	TRBJ2-7	TRBD1	TRBV3-1/TRBV3-2	-
CAWRGERDSPLHF	TGTGCCTGGCGGGGCGAGCGGGATTCACCCCTCCACTTT	TRBJ1-6	-	TRBV30	-
CASSPNTDTQYF	TGTGCCAGCTCACCCAACACAGATACGCAGTATTTT	TRBJ2-3	-	TRBV18	-
CATSDLYDKGTGGSPLHF	TGTGCCACCAGTGATTTGTATGATAAGGGCACGGGAGGATCACCCCTCCACTTT	TRBJ1-6	-	TRBV24-1	-
CAWTLAGTLSSYEQYF	TGTGCCTGGACCTTAGCCGGGACTTTGAGCTCCTACGAGCAGTACTTC	TRBJ2-7	-	TRBV30	-
CASSRQGSYEQYF	TGTGCCAGCAGCCGACAGGGCTCCTACGAGCAGTACTTC	TRBJ2-7	TRBD1	TRBV25-1	-
CAWSTRGQMNTEAFF	TGTGCCTGGAGTACCCGGGGACAGATGAACACTGAAGCTTTCTTT	TRBJ1-1	TRBD1	TRBV30	once
CASSQGNRGQYNSPLHF	TGTGCCAGCAGCCAGGGCAACAGGGGGCAATATAATTCACCCCTCCACTTT	TRBJ1-6	TRBD1	TRBV4-2	-
CASTPTGGANTGELFF	TGCGCCAGCACCCCAACGGGGGGCGCGAACACCGGGGAGCTGTTTTTT	TRBJ2-2	-	TRBV5-1	-
CASSAGWGNDLKAFF	TGTGCCAGCAGCGCCGGGTGGGGCAACGACTTAAAAGCTTTCTTT	TRBJ1-1	-	TRBV7-9	-
CASSRQGRVNSPLHF	TGTGCCAGCAGTAGACAGGGGAGGGTGAATTCACCCCTCCACTTT	TRBJ1-6	TRBD1	TRBV5-4	-
CASSLGMSGANVLTF	TGTGCCAGCAGCTTAGGGATGTCTGGGGCCAACGTCCTGACTTTC	TRBJ2-6	-	TRBV7-9	-
CASSQISFSYEQYF	TGTGCCAGCAGCCAAATCTCCTTCTCCTACGAGCAGTACTTC	TRBJ2-7	-	TRBV14	-
CASSDGQPVSGNTIYF	TGTGCCAGCAGTGACGGACAGCCTGTCTCTGGAAACACCATATATTTT	TRBJ1-3	-	TRBV2	-
CASSPARDTLNTEAFF	TGTGCCAGCAGCCCCGCGAGGGACACCCTGAACACTGAAGCTTTCTTT	TRBJ1-1	-	TRBV7-9	-
CATSATGISGANVLTF	TGTGCCACCAGTGCGACAGGGATCTCTGGGGCCAACGTCCTGACTTTC	TRBJ2-6	TRBD1	TRBV24-1	-
CASSISPREVAPYEQYF	TGTGCCAGTAGTATAAGTCCCCGGGAGGTGGCTCCCTACGAGCAGTACTTC	TRBJ2-7	TRBD2	TRBV19	-
CASSFMTGTYEQYF	TGTGCCAGCAGCTTTATGACGGGGACCTACGAGCAGTACTTC	TRBJ2-7	-	TRBV5-6	-
CASSREGLLTYNEQFF	TGTGCCAGCAGCCGCGAGGGACTCCTAACCTACAATGAGCAGTTCTTC	TRBJ2-1	-	TRBV11-2	-
CASNGVNYGYTF	TGTGCCAGCAATGGGGTTAACTATGGCTACACCTTC	TRBJ1-2	-	TRBV6-5	-
CASHPPGGAHTEAFF	TGCGCCAGTCACCCCCCGGGTGGGGCCCACACTGAAGCTTTCTTT	TRBJ1-1	-	TRBV23-1	-
CASSETGRGF	TGTGCCAGCAGTGAAACGGGACGGGGTTTC	TRBJ2-7	-	TRBV6-4	-
CASSHPGQGNYGYTF	TGTGCCAGCAGCCACCCGGGACAGGGGAACTATGGCTACACCTTC	TRBJ1-2	TRBD1	TRBV16	-
CASSLVVPSGSSYNEQFF	TGCGCCAGCAGCTTGGTGGTCCCTAGCGGGAGCTCCTACAATGAGCAGTTCTTC	TRBJ2-1	TRBD2	TRBV5-1	-
CASSIDPGRPSYEQYF	TGTGCCAGTAGTATAGATCCGGGCAGGCCATCCTACGAGCAGTACTTC	TRBJ2-7	-	TRBV19	-
CASSIAGADEAFF	TGTGCCAGCTCAATTGCCGGGGCGGACGAAGCTTTCTTT	TRBJ1-1	-	TRBV12-3/TRBV12-4	-
CASSSVGAANTGELFF	TGTGCCAGCTCCTCCGTGGGGGCCGCGAACACCGGGGAGCTGTTTTTT	TRBJ2-2	-	TRBV4-2	-
CASSRQGRLAGELFF	TGTGCCAGCAGTCGACAGGGCCGCCTCGCCGGGGAGCTGTTTTTT	TRBJ2-2	TRBD1	TRBV6-5	-
CASSWTGFTSTDTQYF	TGTGCCAGCAGCTGGACTGGTTTTACTAGCACAGATACGCAGTATTTT	TRBJ2-3	-	TRBV27	-
CASSFSGSSNEQYF	TGCGCCAGCAGCTTCTCAGGTTCTAGTAACGAGCAGTACTTC	TRBJ2-7	-	TRBV5-1	-
CASSDLSGKRTDTQYF	TGTGCCAGCAGTGACCTCAGCGGGAAACGTACAGATACGCAGTATTTT	TRBJ2-3	TRBD2	TRBV6-1	-
CSVDKLDTYNSPLHF	TGCAGCGTTGATAAGTTGGACACCTATAATTCACCCCTCCACTTT	TRBJ1-6	-	TRBV29-1	-
CASRYSPTYEQYF	TGTGCCAGCAGATACAGTCCTACCTACGAGCAGTACTTC	TRBJ2-7	-	TRBV2	-
CATSRWTGEWQPQHF	TGTGCCACCAGCAGATGGACAGGGGAATGGCAGCCCCAGCATTTT	TRBJ1-5	TRBD1	TRBV15	-
CAWSPLAGAYNEQFF	TGTGCCTGGAGCCCACTAGCGGGAGCCTACAATGAGCAGTTCTTC	TRBJ2-1	TRBD2	TRBV30	-
CASIQPQNTEAFF	TGTGCCAGCATCCAGCCCCAGAACACTGAAGCTTTCTTT	TRBJ1-1	-	TRBV7-9	-